This T cell receptor beta chain is drawn from a study of shared clonotypes between healthy human individuals. Study-level findings and limits: Among the subsets, naive ones generally showed larger estimated richness than memory ones. Against clonotypes common to all four donors, non-shared ones had lower generation probabilities.

About this clone itself: The antigen remains unidentified. Other DNA sequences within the sample encode an identical CDR3.

V was pared by 3 bases and J by 2 bases, with 7 bases between. CDR1 and CDR2 (germline): MDHEN, SYDVKM. This CDR3 region has 13 residues. It was into CD45RA+ naive and CD45RA-negative memory subsets that the CD4+ cells were split. Sorted-subset replicate PCR reactions were performed with approximately 200 ng DNA, corresponding to some 32,000 T cell genomes. Profiling relied on immunoSEQ multiplex PCR, and the TCRdb table lists in-frame clones only, not all of them. The sample shows some 660,000 clones, roughly 73% of them seen only once. This chain uses TRBV28 with TRBJ1-2; D is unresolved. This receptor was taken from a young woman in good health. Sequencing was done on a sample of memory CD4+ T cells sorted from blood. Subset denoted: CD45RA-negative fraction. The CDR3 is CASSFSRNYGYTF. In nucleotides, the CDR3 is TGTGCCAGCAGTTTCAGCAGAAACTATGGCTACACCTTC.